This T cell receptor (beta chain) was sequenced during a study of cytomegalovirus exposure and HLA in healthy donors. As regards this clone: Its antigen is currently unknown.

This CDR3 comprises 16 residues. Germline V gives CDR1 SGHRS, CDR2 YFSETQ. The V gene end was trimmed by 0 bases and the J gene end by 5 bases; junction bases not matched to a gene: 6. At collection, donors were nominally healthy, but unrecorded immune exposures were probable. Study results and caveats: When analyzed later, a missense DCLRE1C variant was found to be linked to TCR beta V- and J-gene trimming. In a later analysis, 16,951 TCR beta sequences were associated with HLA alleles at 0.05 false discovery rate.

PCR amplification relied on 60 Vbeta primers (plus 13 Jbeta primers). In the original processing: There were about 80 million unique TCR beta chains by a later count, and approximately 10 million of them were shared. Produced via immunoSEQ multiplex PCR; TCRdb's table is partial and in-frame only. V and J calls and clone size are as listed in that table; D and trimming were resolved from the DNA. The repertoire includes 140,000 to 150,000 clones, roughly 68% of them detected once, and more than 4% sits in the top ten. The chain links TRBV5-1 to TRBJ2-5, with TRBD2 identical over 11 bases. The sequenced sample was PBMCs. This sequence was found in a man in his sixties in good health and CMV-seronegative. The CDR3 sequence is CASSLDSGRAVETQYF. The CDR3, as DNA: TGCGCCAGCAGCTTGGATAGCGGGAGGGCCGTTGAGACCCAGTACTTC.